This T cell receptor (beta chain) was profiled in a study of cytomegalovirus exposure and HLA in healthy donors (dated by TCRdb to 2017 to 2019). In the study overall: An earlier analysis of several hundred of the donors reported more than 250 Gb of sequence data and 117 million unique TCR beta sequences from about 200 million T cells. The number of donors typed differed by locus, with roughly 629-640 for A, B, C, DRB1 and DQB1, around 500 for DQA1, 600 to 610 for DPA1, and around 460 for DPB1. To decide whether each TCR beta V gene segment behaved as functional or pseudogenic, an earlier analysis of some 600 of the donors relied on high-throughput TCR beta sequencing. Using immunosequencing, the study profiled T cell repertoires from 500 to 800 subjects and related those repertoires to cytomegalovirus serostatus. Of the 300 to 500 genotyped donors, roughly 76% were placed in the genetic ancestry cluster associated with self-reported Caucasian donors. A later analysis re-examined previously published TCR beta repertoires from more than 550 donors and added high-resolution HLA genotyping to investigate patterns of TCR occurrence. An early release covering roughly 600 HLA-typed donors comprised about 310 gigabases of sequencing data and 85 million to 100 million unique TCR sequences. Roughly 5 DR-DQ haplotypes were handled as single units for association and clustering, since linkage in the cohort was strong. Both class I and class II loci were covered by HLA typing, at four-digit resolution. Along with the roughly 670-subject first cohort, a separate validation cohort of 120 different subjects was used. In the later analysis, no new phenotypic data were used to find candidate immune exposures; instead, reliance was placed on TCR beta sequences and their occurrence across donors. Across roughly 420 genotyped donors of the cohort, an average of roughly 230,000 unique TCR beta nucleotide sequences per donor were sequenced, and roughly 17% of those sequences were non-productive. Donor age, sex, ethnicity and CMV serostatus were compiled alongside the repertoire data. In a later genetic analysis, genome-wide SNP genotypes for 398 of the 666 donors were used, and that subset was treated as a discovery cohort. Every discovery cohort repertoire had been produced on one sequencing platform. The study was designed to test whether signatures of past pathogen exposure could be identified by cataloging public T cell receptors. High-throughput TCR immunosequencing, statistical association of individual TCRs with disease status, and machine learning were combined to predict cytomegalovirus infection status. Summary of the overall study and its limitations: Some IMGT-functional V segments, including TRBV6-2 and TRBV6-3, could not be told apart with the 87-base-pair reads, so those segments were excluded. According to a later analysis, TCR association rates differed among HLA loci, with DRB1 alleles showing the most associated TCRs and HLA-C alleles showing the fewest. Roughly uniform sequencing depth across donors was assumed in presence/absence analyses, although this assumption may not hold. While some public TCRs were present in many individuals, most TCR sequences turned up only very rarely across donors. Because HLA typing was unavailable for some donors at each locus, only the typed subset was used in association tests. In a later analysis, most CMV-associated TCR beta chains were found to appear HLA-restricted, with HLA associations seemingly driven largely by CMV exposure. The earlier analysis of about 600 of the donors excluded 15 to 20 rarely observed V segments, including chromosome 9 orphons, because counts were too low. A later analysis reported that several top co-occurrence clusters appeared linked to parvovirus B19, influenza, CMV and Epstein-Barr virus. Only TCR beta chains were sequenced in this cohort, and the absence of alpha or paired-chain data limited detectable features. The study listed 164 TCR beta chains as associated with cytomegalovirus. Immune exposure information for the cohort was limited to CMV serostatus. Assigning TCR associations to individual alleles was difficult when HLA alleles, especially DR and DQ, strongly co-occurred. In a later genetic analysis, fewer N-insertions in productive TCRs were reported among donors in an Asian-associated ancestry cluster than the roughly 700-donor mean. A cluster of highly shared sequence variants was judged likely to represent a technical artifact of the sequencing pipeline. A further reported finding was that TCR beta sequences accurately predicted the HLA-A and HLA-B alleles for most subjects in the first cohort. Linkage disequilibrium might explain the correlated functional status among segregating V segments, but an unknown experimental factor could not be excluded. Broadly in line with IMGT annotations, most TCR beta V segments showed up in productive rearrangements about 87% or about 30% of the time in an earlier analysis of approximately 640 of the donors. Three of the identified cytomegalovirus-associated TCR beta chains were confirmed in vitro to be specific for cytomegalovirus antigens. The classifier was reported to diagnose cytomegalovirus status with high specificity and sensitivity in both the original and validation cohorts. Specific HLA alleles were associated with 15,000 to 20,000 TCR beta sequences at a false discovery rate of 0.05 in a later analysis. An association between a missense DCLRE1C variant and V-gene and J-gene trimming of TCR beta chains was found in a later genetic analysis and replicated in an independent cohort. The authors suggested that the approach could potentially be extended to other disease states and immunological phenotypes. In a later analysis, HLA-associated TCR beta chains were found to be more clonally expanded and to have lower generation probabilities than equally common non-associated chains.

Concerning this clone itself: Its antigen is still unknown. No quality values exist for individual bases; no much larger clone is one base distant.

After removal of 6 bases from V and 4 bases from J, the junction retains 7 bases not matched to a gene. CDR1 and CDR2 were assigned from the germline V gene (reference sequence) as LNHDA and SQIVND. The CDR3 measures 16 amino acids from cysteine to phenylalanine. Only the CDR3 region is kept as DNA, spanning 48 bases read in frame from base 1. Library preparation used the immunoSEQ multiplex PCR assay. The multiplex PCR relied on a mix of 60 forward primers for TCR Vbeta segments and 13 reverse primers for TCR Jbeta segments. The CDR3 region of rearranged TCR beta genes was amplified from genomic DNA by a multiplex PCR assay. The Illumina HiSeq System was used to sequence the amplified TCR beta libraries as 87-base-pair reads. For the original study's pipeline: Across the 670 or so repertoires, a later analysis counted around 80 million unique TCR beta chains, roughly 11 million of which were shared by at least two donors. Raw reads were error-corrected and collapsed into unique sequences with a nearest-neighbor algorithm that merged closely related sequences to remove PCR and sequencing errors. V, D and J gene segments were assigned by aligning CDR3 sequences to IMGT reference sequences. For a sequence to be retained, a match of at least six nucleotides to both a V gene segment and a J gene segment was required. Rearrangements were called productive when the CDR3 lacked stop codons and stayed in frame with V and J; all others were non-productive. Following IMGT convention, CDR3 was defined as the stretch from the second conserved V-encoded cysteine to the conserved J-encoded phenylalanine. In an earlier analysis of roughly 580 of the donors, sequences lacking an unambiguous match to a single V gene segment were excluded. An earlier analysis of fewer than 750 of the donors classified V segments as functional when productive rearrangements were above 56.7% and as segregating when the standard deviation between donors was above 5%. A statistical classification framework was built for diagnosing cytomegalovirus status from the catalog of TCR beta chain sequences. In a later analysis, V and J genes were assigned by comparing TCR nucleotide sequences against IMGT/GENE-DB human TR gene sequences. Using the TCRdist pipeline, a later analysis assigned CDR3 sequences along with most-parsimonious VDJ recombination scenarios. In a later analysis, each TCR beta chain was defined by its CDR3 amino acid sequence together with its V-gene family, and reads without a unique V-gene family were excluded. To address suspected cross-contamination and a sequencing artifact, a later analysis removed some 620 highly shared, low-generation-probability nucleotide sequences. For each public chain, a later analysis derived a clonal expansion index from normalized ranks of inferred template counts within each repertoire. A later analysis computed generation probabilities with a VDJ recombination model fitted to out-of-frame rearrangements, and checked the results against IGoR. Hypergeometric tests were used in a later analysis to score TCR-TCR, TCR-HLA and TCR-CMV co-occurrence, with a repertoire-size bias correction applied to the TCR pairs. To estimate false discovery rates, a later analysis permuted the HLA or CMV assignments 20 times. In a later analysis, co-occurring TCRs were grouped using DBSCAN, with TCRdist sequence similarity added in when clustering inside HLA-allele-positive subsets. For co-occurrence clustering, repertoires with fewer than 30,000 or more than 120,000 public chains were excluded, along with five or six repertoires with anomalous nucleotide sharing. The table comes from immuneACCESS by way of TCRdb, which keeps in-frame sequences with V and J called. Part of the clones is missing from these tables; in studies checked, under half for an unresolved V gene and the rest for unknown reasons. V and J calls and clone size are as listed in that table; D and trimming were resolved from the DNA. For this sample the table gives more than 140,000 clones, of which more than 75% were detected only once. The ten largest clones represent roughly 3.1% of the sample.

The cohort consisted of hundreds of healthy bone marrow donors. All cohort members were sampled while nominally healthy, although unrecorded immune exposures were likely present. The donor tested CMV seropositive, placing the donor among the 250 to 350 seropositive members of the cohort. A peripheral blood sample was provided by each donor, and peripheral blood mononuclear cells were used for TCR beta sequencing. The Qiagen DNeasy Blood Extraction Kit was used to extract genomic DNA from the blood cell samples. The receptor was isolated from a man younger than 35 in good health and CMV-seropositive. This chain joins TRBV19 to TRBJ2-1; 12 middle bases align to TRBD2. The sequencing input was PBMCs. The bases read TGTGCCAGTAGATTTCTAGCGGGAGGGCCATACAATGAGCAGTTCTTC. This codes for CASRFLAGGPYNEQFF.